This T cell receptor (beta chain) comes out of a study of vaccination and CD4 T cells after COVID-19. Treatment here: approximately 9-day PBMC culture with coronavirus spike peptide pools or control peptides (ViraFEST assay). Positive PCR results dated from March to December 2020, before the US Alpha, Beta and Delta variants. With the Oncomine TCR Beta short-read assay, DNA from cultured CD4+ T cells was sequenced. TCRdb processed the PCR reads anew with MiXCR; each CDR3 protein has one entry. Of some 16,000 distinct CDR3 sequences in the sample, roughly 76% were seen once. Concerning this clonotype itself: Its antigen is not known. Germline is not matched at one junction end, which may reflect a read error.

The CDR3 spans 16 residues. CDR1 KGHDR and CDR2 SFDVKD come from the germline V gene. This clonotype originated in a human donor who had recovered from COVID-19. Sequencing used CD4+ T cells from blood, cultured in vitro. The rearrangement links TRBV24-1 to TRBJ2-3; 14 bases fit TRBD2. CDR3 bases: TGTGCCACCAGTGACGGGACTAGCGGGAGCAGAGATACGCAGTATTTT. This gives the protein CATSDGTSGSRDTQYF.